This T cell receptor beta chain was sequenced during a study of cytomegalovirus exposure and HLA in healthy donors. General study points: Accurate predictions that matched the HLA-A and HLA-B alleles of most subjects were reportedly made from TCR beta sequences.

This clone was counted only a few times. The antigen remains undetermined. The PCR contained 60 Vbeta and 13 Jbeta primers. Sequencing was performed with immunoSEQ multiplex PCR; in TCRdb, only in-frame clones are kept and a portion is missing. The table records roughly 93,000 clones, 74% of them present only once. The sequenced material came from PBMCs. This TCR was sampled from a male donor in good health and CMV-seronegative.

DNA of the CDR3: TGTGCCAGTACGACAGGGTTTCGTAGTGAAGCTTTCTTT. Encoded protein: CASTTGFRSEAFF. The rearrangement links TRBV19 to TRBJ1-1; 7 nucleotides line up with TRBD1. Germline lookup yields CDR1 LNHDA and CDR2 SQIVND (reference sequence). J lost 7 bases, V lost 7 bases, and 9 bases had no gene match. This CDR3 region has 13 residues.